The next 18 T cell receptor beta chains were all read from a single sample in a study of cytomegalovirus exposure and HLA in healthy donors. Vbeta (60) and Jbeta (13) primers were used in the PCR. Using immunoSEQ multiplex PCR, the repertoire was profiled, and TCRdb retains in-frame clones only, with some absent. Among 60,000 to 70,000 clones, roughly 78% were seen once, and the ten largest hold about 4.5%. The specimen sequenced was PBMCs. The receptors derive from a woman aged 25 to 39 in good health and CMV-seronegative.

V and J are TRBV7-6 and TRBJ1-4; 8 bases line up with TRBD1. Germline V gives CDR1 SGHVS, CDR2 FNYEAQ. V lost 5 bases and J lost 5; bases outside the gene matches: 7. The CDR3 length is 15 residues. Here the CDR3 reads CASSPRQGRNEKLFF. The DNA of the CDR3 is TGTGCCAGCAGCCCCCGACAGGGGCGAAATGAAAAACTGTTTTTT.

The chain carries TRBV30 and TRBJ1-1; 9 bases are a match to TRBD1. V lost 3 bases to trimming and J lost 3 bases; unmatched junction nucleotides: 17. CDR1 is GTSNPN, CDR2 SVGIG, per germline (reference sequence). This CDR3 has 18 residues. The CDR3 coding sequence is TGTGCCTGGAGCGAAACGGGGACAGGGAGTTTAATGTACACTGAAGCTTTCTTT. Amino acid sequence: CAWSETGTGSLMYTEAFF.

This chain links TRBV6-1 with TRBJ1-3, with D perhaps TRBD1 (5 bases). This CDR3 region has 13 residues. Trimming shortened V by 6 bases and J by 0 bases, and 6 bases separated the two germline ends. Germline CDR1 and CDR2: MNHNS and SASEGT. Here the CDR3 reads CASRGLSGNTIYF. CDR3 nucleotides: TGTGCCAGCAGGGGGCTCTCTGGAAACACCATATATTTT.

This clone showed up just once. The chain joins TRBV9 to TRBJ1-1, with TRBD1 matching over 9 bases. V dropped 4 bases and J dropped 0; count of bases not matched to a gene: 7. The CDR3 runs 16 residues. Looked up from germline, CDR1 is SGDLS and CDR2 is YYNGEE. The chain's CDR3 is CASSNNRGRVNTEAFF. The CDR3 DNA sequence: TGTGCCAGCAGCAACAACAGGGGGCGAGTGAACACTGAAGCTTTCTTT.

This clone was picked up one time. V usage is TRBV4-2 and J usage is TRBJ1-3, with 8 bases lining up with TRBD1. The V and J ends lost 4 bases and 9 bases, in that order; junction bases with no gene match: 14. This CDR3 has 16 amino acids. CDR1 is LGHNA, CDR2 YNFKEQ, per germline. The CDR3 sequence is CASSRSQTGAIVTIYF. DNA for the CDR3: TGTGCCAGCAGCCGATCGCAGACAGGGGCCATCGTCACCATATATTTT.

This chain uses TRBV11-2 with TRBJ2-7; perhaps TRBD2 as D (5 bases). The CDR3 totals 16 residues. The V gene's germline CDR1 is SGHAT and CDR2 FQNNGV. V lost 4 bases and J 0 bases, leaving 16 bases between the germline ends. Here the CDR3 reads CASSSGLALFSYEQYF. CDR3 sequence (DNA): TGTGCCAGCAGCTCCGGACTGGCACTCTTCTCCTACGAGCAGTACTTC.

The genes are TRBV6-5 and TRBJ2-7; 8 bases agree with TRBD1. J was trimmed by 0 bases and V by 6 bases; bases with no gene match: 4. Germline V gives CDR1 MNHEY, CDR2 SVGAGI. CDR3 length equals 14 residues. The CDR3 coding sequence is TGTGCCAGCAGGAGGACAGGGAGCTCCTACGAGCAGTACTTC. Its translation: CASRRTGSSYEQYF.

This clone was counted a few times. The V call is TRBV2, the J call TRBJ2-7; 9 bases agree with TRBD2. Trimming at V came to 3 bases and at J to 6 bases, leaving 12 bases not matched to a gene. Germline-derived CDR1 and CDR2 are SNHLY and FYNNEI. This CDR3 spans 16 amino acids. The CDR3 DNA sequence: TGTGCCAGCAGTGATTTGGCCGCGGGAGGGCTGGGCGAGCAGTACTTC. This codes for CASSDLAAGGLGEQYF.

V usage is TRBV30 and J usage is TRBJ2-7, with unresolved D. The CDR3 consists of 11 residues. Germline values: CDR1 GTSNPN, CDR2 SVGIG (reference sequence). Trimming cost V 2 bases and J 4 bases, with 6 bases left between them. In nucleotides, the CDR3 is TGTGCCTGGAGTAACGAGTACGAGCAGTACTTC. Amino acid sequence: CAWSNEYEQYF.

This clone appeared once. The chain recombines TRBV11-2 with TRBJ2-3; 13 bases align to TRBD2. The length of the CDR3 is 17 residues. The J segment lost 2 bases and the V segment lost 5 bases, leaving 7 bases of the junction unmatched. Germline V gene sequence: CDR1 SGHAT, CDR2 FQNNGV. The DNA of the CDR3 is TGTGCCAGCAGCCGAGGGACTAGCGGGGCCCTCACAGATACGCAGTATTTT. Its translation is CASSRGTSGALTDTQYF. The whole variable domain, remainder taken from reference TRBV11-2 and TRBJ2-3, is EAGVAQSPRYKIIEKRQSVAFWCNPISGHATLYWYQQILGQGPKLLIQFQNNGVVDDSQLPKDRFSAERLKGVDSTLKIQPAKLEDSAVYLCASSRGTSGALTDTQYFGPGTRLTVL.

This chain links TRBV6-1 with TRBJ2-1; 13 bases fit TRBD2. With V trimmed by 4 bases and J by 7 bases, 1 base remained unmatched. This CDR3 has 14 amino acids. Germline V gene sequence: CDR1 MNHNS, CDR2 SASEGT. The CDR3 DNA is TGTGCCAGCAGTGGGGGACTAGCGGGAAATGAGCAGTTCTTC. It specifies CASSGGLAGNEQFF.

This clone was seen a few times. The chain links TRBV29-1 to TRBJ2-1, with 9 bases that match TRBD2. Germline V CDR1 and CDR2: SQVTM, ANQGSEA. The CDR3 is 15 amino acids. V was clipped by 5 bases and J by 5 bases; unmatched bases: 10. CDR3 protein: CSVISGGPYNNEQFF. The DNA of the CDR3 is TGCAGCGTTATTAGCGGGGGACCTTATAACAATGAGCAGTTCTTC.

The table lists this clone with a few counts. The gene calls are TRBV6-1 and TRBJ1-2; TRBD1 aligns across 10 bases. Germline CDR1 and CDR2: MNHNS and SASEGT. The V gene end was trimmed by 3 bases and the J gene end by 7 bases; junction bases not matched to a gene: 8. The CDR3 extends over 15 amino acids. For the CDR3, the DNA is TGTGCCAGCAGTGAGGAGACAGGGGGCGCAGGTGGCTACACCTTC. It yields the protein CASSEETGGAGGYTF.

V gene TRBV30 combines with J gene TRBJ1-5; D might be TRBD1 (6 bases). The V end lost 1 base, the J end lost 4 bases, and 17 bases lay between the germline ends. Germline CDR1 and CDR2: GTSNPN and SVGIG (reference sequence). CDR3 length: 16 residues. CDR3 sequence reads: CAWSGREAGANQPQHF. The CDR3 bases are TGTGCCTGGAGTGGGAGGGAAGCGGGGGCTAATCAGCCCCAGCATTTT.

The chain carries TRBV4-1 and TRBJ1-1; 8 bases are shared with TRBD1. CDR1 is MGHRA and CDR2 is YSYEKL in the germline V gene. Trimming cost V 4 bases and J 5 bases; bases outside gene matches: 6. The CDR3 sequence is 14 residues long. The CDR3 sequence is CASSLRQGRTEAFF. DNA for the CDR3: TGCGCCAGCAGCCTCCGACAGGGGCGGACTGAAGCTTTCTTT.

The chain is built from TRBV6-5 and TRBJ2-2, with TRBD1 matching over 8 bases. The CDR3 is made up of 15 amino acids. The germline CDR1 and CDR2 sequences are MNHEY and SVGAGI. Trimming took 8 bases from V and 2 from J; bases not matched to a gene: 7. This CDR3 reads CASCLTGVNTGELFF. The CDR3 nucleotides are TGTGCCAGCTGTTTGACAGGGGTAAACACCGGGGAGCTGTTTTTT.

The sample holds one count of this clone. In DNA form, the CDR3 reads TGCGCCAGCAGCCAGATCGCCGGGACAGGAAGCTCCTACGAGCAGTACTTC. Residues: CASSQIAGTGSSYEQYF. The chain links TRBV4-1 to TRBJ2-7; 8 bases align to TRBD1. V lost 3 bases and J lost 0; bases outside the gene matches: 10. Germline V gives CDR1 MGHRA, CDR2 YSYEKL. CDR3 size: 17 residues.

This chain uses TRBV5-1 with TRBJ2-7, with TRBD1 as a possible D gene (6 bases). Germline V gives CDR1 SGHRS, CDR2 YFSETQ. Trimming removed 3 bases from V and 5 bases from J, with 12 bases in between. The CDR3 extends over 13 amino acids. The CDR3 DNA is TGCGCCAGCAGCTCGGACAGCCATGACGAGCAGTACTTC. It specifies CASSSDSHDEQYF.